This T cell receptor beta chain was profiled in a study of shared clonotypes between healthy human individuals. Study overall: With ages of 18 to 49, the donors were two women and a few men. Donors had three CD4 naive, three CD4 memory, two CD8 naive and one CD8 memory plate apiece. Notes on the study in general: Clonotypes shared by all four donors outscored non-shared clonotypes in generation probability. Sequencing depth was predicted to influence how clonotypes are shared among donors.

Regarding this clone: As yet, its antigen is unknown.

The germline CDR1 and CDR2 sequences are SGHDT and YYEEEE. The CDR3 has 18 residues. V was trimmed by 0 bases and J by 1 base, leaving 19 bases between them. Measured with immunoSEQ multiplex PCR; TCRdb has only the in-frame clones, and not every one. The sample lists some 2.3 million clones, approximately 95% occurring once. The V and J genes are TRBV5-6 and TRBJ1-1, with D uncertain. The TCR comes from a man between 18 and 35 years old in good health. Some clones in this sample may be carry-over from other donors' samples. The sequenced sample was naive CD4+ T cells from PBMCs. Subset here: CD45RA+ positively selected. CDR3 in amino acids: CASSLALRPLLTNTEAFF. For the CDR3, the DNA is TGTGCCAGCAGCTTGGCCCTGAGACCCCTCCTAACGAACACTGAAGCTTTCTTT.